Listed below are T cell receptor beta chains from one sample, sequenced in a study of a mutant IDH1 vaccine in newly diagnosed glioma. Assay: immunoSEQ multiplex PCR; the TCRdb copy retains only in-frame clones and omits some. The table includes 42,000 or so clones, 83% detected once. The antigens these receptors bind are not known. The source was PBMCs, collected from a glioma patient whose treatment included an IDH1 peptide vaccine. These receptors all come from a woman between 45 and 60 years old with glioma. CDR3s include the opening cysteine and the closing phenylalanine or tryptophan. A D gene is named only where the DNA matches it firmly. For some rows the clone size is stated as once, few or many, or as a class when expanded; others skip it.

V gene,D gene,J gene,clone size,CDR3 DNA,CDR3 protein
TRBV7-9,-,TRBJ1-1,-,TGTGCCAGCCGTCTCTTGGGGGACACTGAAGCTTTCTTT,CASRLLGDTEAFF
TRBV5-4,-,TRBJ2-7,-,TGTGCCAGCAGCCGATCTTACGGGACCCACTACGAGCAGTACTTC,CASSRSYGTHYEQYF
TRBV6-1,-,TRBJ1-5,-,TGTGCCAGCAGTGAATACCGTGGGGGAGGCAATCAGCCCCAGCATTTT,CASSEYRGGGNQPQHF
TRBV6-1,TRBD1,TRBJ1-6,-,TGTGCCAGTTTGAGGACAGGAAATTCACCCCTCCACTTT,CASLRTGNSPLHF
TRBV9,-,TRBJ2-6,-,TGTGCCAGCAGCGTAGCATCGGACAGTTTCTCTGGGGCCAACGTCCTGACTTTC,CASSVASDSFSGANVLTF
TRBV6-1,-,TRBJ1-2,-,TGTGCCAGCAGTTTGGGACATCCTCATGGCTACACCTTC,CASSLGHPHGYTF
TRBV25-1,-,TRBJ2-7,-,TGTGCCAGCAGTGAATCGGGGACGACCTACGAGCAGTACTTC,CASSESGTTYEQYF
TRBV2,TRBD1,TRBJ1-6,-,TGTGCCAGCAGCGCTTCCGGGACAGGCAATTCACCCCTCCACTTT,CASSASGTGNSPLHF
TRBV7-9,TRBD1,TRBJ1-1,few,TGTGCCAGCAGCTTACAGGGGGGGATGAACACTGAAGCTTTCTTT,CASSLQGGMNTEAFF
TRBV13,-,TRBJ2-7,-,TGTGCCAGCAGCGCAGGACTTCACTACGAGCAGTACTTC,CASSAGLHYEQYF
TRBV10-3,-,TRBJ2-5,-,TGTGCCATCAAATATGACGGGGTACCAGAGACCCAGTACTTC,CAIKYDGVPETQYF
TRBV7-9,TRBD1,TRBJ1-1,-,TGTGCCAGCACTCCCGGGACAGCGGACACTGAAGCTTTCTTT,CASTPGTADTEAFF
TRBV19,-,TRBJ1-3,-,TGTGCCAGTAGTCTGGTGAACTCTGGAAACACCATATATTTT,CASSLVNSGNTIYF
TRBV10-3,TRBD1,TRBJ1-1,-,TGTGCCATCAGTGGACCGGCGGGGGACAGGGGGCTAGCTGAAGCTTTCTTT,CAISGPAGDRGLAEAFF
TRBV6-5,TRBD1,TRBJ1-2,few,TGTGCCAGCAGGGACTTGACAGGGGGCTCTGGCTACACCTTC,CASRDLTGGSGYTF
TRBV29-1,TRBD1,TRBJ2-1,-,TGCAGCGTTGCTCCTTCCTCCGGGACAGAAATTCACAATGAGCAGTTCTTC,CSVAPSSGTEIHNEQFF
TRBV15,-,TRBJ1-1,-,TGTGCCACCAGCAGAGATATAGGGAACACTGAAGCTTTCTTT,CATSRDIGNTEAFF
TRBV5-8,-,TRBJ1-5,-,TGTGCCAGCAGCTTGGCTGGTAATCAGCCCCAGCATTTT,CASSLAGNQPQHF
TRBV5-6,TRBD1,TRBJ2-2,-,TGTGCCAGCAGCCCCATACAGGGGAGAAGCACCGGGGAGCTGTTTTTT,CASSPIQGRSTGELFF
TRBV5-4,TRBD2,TRBJ2-5,-,TGTGCCAGCAGCGCGGGCGGGGGGATACAAGAGACCCAATACTTC,CASSAGGGIQETQYF
TRBV4-1,-,TRBJ2-6,-,TGCGCCAGCAGCCCGAGCGGGACAGCGAGCTCTGGGGCCAACGTCCTGACTTTC,CASSPSGTASSGANVLTF
TRBV11-2,-,TRBJ2-1,few,TGTGCCAGCAGCTTAGAGCCCGGCAATGAGCAGTTCTTC,CASSLEPGNEQFF
TRBV19,-,TRBJ1-1,few,TGTGCCAGCGCTCCCGGCAGCATGGGCACTGAAGCTTTCTTT,CASAPGSMGTEAFF
TRBV9,TRBD1,TRBJ2-7,-,TGTGCCAGCAGCGCGGGACAGGGTATCTCCTACGAGCAGTACTTC,CASSAGQGISYEQYF
TRBV9,-,TRBJ1-4,-,TGTGCCAGCAGCGTGACGCAAGCGGCGGGTGAAAAACTGTTTTTT,CASSVTQAAGEKLFF
TRBV10-3,-,TRBJ1-2,-,TGTGCCATCAGTGAGTCAAGTATAGCTAACTATGGCTACACCTTC,CAISESSIANYGYTF
TRBV4-3,TRBD1,TRBJ1-2,-,TGCGCCAGCAGCCAAGATCATCAGGGGGCGCGTGGCTACACCTTC,CASSQDHQGARGYTF
TRBV5-4,TRBD2,TRBJ2-3,-,TGTGCCAGCAGCTTGGCCGGCCGAGCGGGGGGCACAGATACGCAGTATTTT,CASSLAGRAGGTDTQYF
TRBV9,TRBD2,TRBJ2-5,-,TGTGCCAGCAGCGTAGCTCCGACTAGCGGGGAGACCCAGTACTTC,CASSVAPTSGETQYF
TRBV10-3,-,TRBJ1-5,-,TGTGCCATCAGGACAGAACAAGGACAGCCCCAGCATTTT,CAIRTEQGQPQHF
TRBV5-1,-,TRBJ1-1,few,TGCGCCAGCAGCTTGGATGGTGGCCTTGAAGCTTTCTTT,CASSLDGGLEAFF
TRBV5-8,-,TRBJ2-7,-,TGTGCCAGCAGCCTCCCGGGACACCCCCGGGAGCAGTACTTC,CASSLPGHPREQYF
TRBV5-1,-,TRBJ2-6,-,TGCGCCAGCAGCCTCCTGCTCTCTGGGGCCAACGTCCTGACTTTC,CASSLLLSGANVLTF
TRBV7-2,TRBD2,TRBJ2-6,-,TGTGCCAGCAGCTTAGGACTAGCGGGGGGGGCTGGGGCCAACGTCCTGACTTTC,CASSLGLAGGAGANVLTF
TRBV5-1,-,TRBJ1-4,-,TGCGCCAGCAGCTTTTCCGGTCAATGGGGTGAAAAACTGTTTTTT,CASSFSGQWGEKLFF
TRBV7-8,TRBD1,TRBJ1-5,-,TGTGCCAGCAGCCGGGGGACAGGGAATCAGCCCCAGCATTTT,CASSRGTGNQPQHF
TRBV23-1,-,TRBJ2-7,once,TGCGCCAGCAGTCAATCGACGGACCCATACGAGCAGTACTTC,CASSQSTDPYEQYF
TRBV6-5,-,TRBJ1-3,medium-sized,TGTGCCAGCAGTTCCTCATCCCGCAACACCATATATTTT,CASSSSSRNTIYF
TRBV5-4,TRBD1,TRBJ2-2,-,TGTGCCAGCCGCTCGGACAGGTACACCGGGGAGCTGTTTTTT,CASRSDRYTGELFF
TRBV7-9,-,TRBJ2-5,once,TGTGCCAGTGTCCGGGAGCCCTCAGAGACCCAGTACTTC,CASVREPSETQYF
TRBV9,TRBD1,TRBJ1-1,few,TGTGCCAGCACCACTACAGGGGGAGGTGGGACTGAAGCTTTCTTT,CASTTTGGGGTEAFF
TRBV19,TRBD1,TRBJ1-4,-,TGTGCCAGTAATCCAAAGGGACAGCGAAATGAAAAACTGTTTTTT,CASNPKGQRNEKLFF
TRBV29-1,-,TRBJ1-1,once,TGCAGCGTTGGTAACTCGGCGGCAGCTGAAGCTTTCTTT,CSVGNSAAAEAFF
TRBV5-1,TRBD1,TRBJ2-4,-,TGCGCCAGCAGCTTGGCCAGCCCTAGGGGGGGGACAGGGGTTACCAAAAACATTCAGTACTTC,CASSLASPRGGTGVTKNIQYF
TRBV7-2,-,TRBJ2-1,few,TGTGCCAGCAGCACTATCCTACAGGGCGGTGAGCAGTTCTTC,CASSTILQGGEQFF